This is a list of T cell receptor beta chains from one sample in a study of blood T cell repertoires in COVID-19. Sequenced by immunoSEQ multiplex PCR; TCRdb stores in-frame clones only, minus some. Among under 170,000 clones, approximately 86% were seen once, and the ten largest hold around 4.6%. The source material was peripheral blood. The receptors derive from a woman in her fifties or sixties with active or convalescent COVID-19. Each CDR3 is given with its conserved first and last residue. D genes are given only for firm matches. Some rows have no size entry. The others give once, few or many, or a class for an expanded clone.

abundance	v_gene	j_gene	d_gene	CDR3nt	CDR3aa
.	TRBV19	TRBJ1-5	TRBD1	TGTGCCAGTAGCCGGACAGGGGGTGATCAGCCCCAGCATTTT	CASSRTGGDQPQHF
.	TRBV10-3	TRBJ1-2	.	TGTGCCATCAGTGACGGGGCTAACTATGGCTACACCTTC	CAISDGANYGYTF
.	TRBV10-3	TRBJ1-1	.	TGTGCCATCAGTGACGGGTCTCCCCTCATGAACACTGAAGCTTTCTTT	CAISDGSPLMNTEAFF
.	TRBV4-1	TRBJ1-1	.	TGCGCCAGCAGCCGCATGACAGTCGGTGAAGCTTTCTTT	CASSRMTVGEAFF
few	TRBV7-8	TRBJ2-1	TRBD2	TGTGCCAGCAGCCACCCTAGACTAGCGGGGGGCCAATCCTACAATGAGCAGTTCTTC	CASSHPRLAGGQSYNEQFF
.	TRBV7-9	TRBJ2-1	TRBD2	TGTGCCAGCAGCTTAGATAGCGGGGATGAGCAGTTCTTC	CASSLDSGDEQFF
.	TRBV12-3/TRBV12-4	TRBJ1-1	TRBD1	TGTGCCAGCAGTCCCCCGGGACAGGGAGAAGCTTTCTTT	CASSPPGQGEAFF
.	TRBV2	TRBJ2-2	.	TGTGCCAGCACAGGGGCAGTGAACACCGGGGAGCTGTTTTTT	CASTGAVNTGELFF
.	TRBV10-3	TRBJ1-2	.	TGTGCCAGCGGGGTTCTTGGGGACTATGGCTACACCTTC	CASGVLGDYGYTF
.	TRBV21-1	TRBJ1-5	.	TGTGCCAGCAGCAAAGGAGTCCGGGACAGGGGGCTTAATCAGCCCCAGCATTTT	CASSKGVRDRGLNQPQHF
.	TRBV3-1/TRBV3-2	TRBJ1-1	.	TGTGCCAGCAGCCAAGGTAGGGGCACTGAAGCTTTCTTT	CASSQGRGTEAFF
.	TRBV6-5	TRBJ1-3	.	TGTGCCAGCAGTTACTCGTCGAGCCAGGCTGGAAACACCATATATTTT	CASSYSSSQAGNTIYF
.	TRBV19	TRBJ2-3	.	TGTGCCAGTAGTTCACAGGGAAGGGGGTTGGCAGATACGCAGTATTTT	CASSSQGRGLADTQYF
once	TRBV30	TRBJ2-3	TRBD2	TGTGCCTGGAGTTCGGGGGGGAGCACAGATACGCAGTATTTT	CAWSSGGSTDTQYF
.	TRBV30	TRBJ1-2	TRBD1	TGTGCCTGGAGTGTACAGGGGGCCTATGGCTACACCTTC	CAWSVQGAYGYTF
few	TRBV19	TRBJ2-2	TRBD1	TGTGCCAGTAGTATGGGAAACAGGGGGCAGGGCGGGGAGCTGTTTTTT	CASSMGNRGQGGELFF
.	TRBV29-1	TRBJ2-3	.	TGCAGCGTTGCGACAGGATCTAGCACAGATACGCAGTATTTT	CSVATGSSTDTQYF
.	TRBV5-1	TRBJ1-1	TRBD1	TGCGCCAGCAGCCCTGGGGGACAGATCATGAACACTGAAGCTTTCTTT	CASSPGGQIMNTEAFF
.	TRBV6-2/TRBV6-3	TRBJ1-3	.	TGTGCCAGCAGTTACGACAGGACGAGCTCTGGAAACACCATATATTTT	CASSYDRTSSGNTIYF
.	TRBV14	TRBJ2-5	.	TGTGCCAGCAGCCAAGAATGGGTCGCGGGGCGAGAGACCCAGTACTTC	CASSQEWVAGRETQYF
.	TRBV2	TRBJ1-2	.	TGTGCCAGCAAGGGCTTGGGAGGGAGCTATGGCTACACCTTC	CASKGLGGSYGYTF
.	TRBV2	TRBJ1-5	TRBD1	TGTGCCAGCAGTGAAGGGACAGGCATCAATCAGCCCCAGCATTTT	CASSEGTGINQPQHF
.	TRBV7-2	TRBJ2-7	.	TGTGCCAGCAGCGGCAGGGCGAGCGAGCAGTACTTC	CASSGRASEQYF
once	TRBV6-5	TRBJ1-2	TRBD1	TGTGCCAGCAGTTACGACAGGGACTATGGCTACACCTTC	CASSYDRDYGYTF
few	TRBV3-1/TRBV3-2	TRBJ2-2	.	TGTGCCAGCAGCCAAGTTTCGGGCGGGGAGCTGTTTTTT	CASSQVSGGELFF
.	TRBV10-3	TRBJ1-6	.	TGTGCCATCAGGTACAGGGTCGTTGCACCCCTCCACTTT	CAIRYRVVAPLHF
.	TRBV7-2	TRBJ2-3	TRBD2	TGTGCCAGCAGCTTAGTCTCGACCGGGACTAGCGGCCAGCAGTATTTT	CASSLVSTGTSGQQYF
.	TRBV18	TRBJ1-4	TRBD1	TGTGCCAGCTCACCACGGGAGACAGGGACGAGTGAAAAACTGTTTTTT	CASSPRETGTSEKLFF
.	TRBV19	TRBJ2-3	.	TGTGCCAGTAGCATTTCAGCGACAGTACACACAGATACGCAGTATTTT	CASSISATVHTDTQYF
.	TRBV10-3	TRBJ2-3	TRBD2	TGTGCCATCAGTGCCGGTAGCGGGGGACGCACAGATACGCAGTATTTT	CAISAGSGGRTDTQYF
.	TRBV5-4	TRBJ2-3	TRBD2	TGTGCCAGCAGCTCCAGCCTAGCGGTGGGCACAGATACGCAGTATTTT	CASSSSLAVGTDTQYF